The sequence of this TCR beta chain was determined in a study of siplizumab effects on memory and regulatory T cells. Sequenced by immunoSEQ multiplex PCR; TCRdb stores in-frame clones only, minus some. The sample contains about 50,000 clones, less than 90% of which appear only once. V lost 1 base to trimming and J lost 6 bases; unmatched junction nucleotides: 4. The V gene's germline CDR1 is MGHRA and CDR2 YSYEKL. This CDR3 has 14 amino acids. Study observations and caveats: The authors could not assign a naive or memory phenotype to roughly 75-95% of proliferating CD4+ or CD8+ clones.

This clone was seen a handful of times. Its target is unknown. What was sequenced was naive CD8+ T cells sorted from blood. V and J are TRBV4-1 and TRBJ2-7, with 9 bases fitting TRBD1. This receptor was obtained from a human donor in good health. CDR3 sequence reads: CASSQGDRASEQYF. Here the CDR3 DNA reads TGCGCCAGCAGCCAAGGGGACAGGGCAAGCGAGCAGTACTTC.